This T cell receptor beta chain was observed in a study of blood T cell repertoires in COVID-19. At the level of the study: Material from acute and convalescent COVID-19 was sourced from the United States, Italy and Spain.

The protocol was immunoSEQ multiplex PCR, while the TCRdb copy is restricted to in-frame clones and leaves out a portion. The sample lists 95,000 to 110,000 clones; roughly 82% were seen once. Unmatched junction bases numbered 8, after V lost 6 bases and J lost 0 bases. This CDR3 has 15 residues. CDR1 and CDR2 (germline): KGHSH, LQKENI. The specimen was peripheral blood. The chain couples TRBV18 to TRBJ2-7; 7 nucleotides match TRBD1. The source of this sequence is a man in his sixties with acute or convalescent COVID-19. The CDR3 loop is CASSPRGSSSYEQYV. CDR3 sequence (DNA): TGTGCCAGCTCTCCCAGGGGGTCTAGCTCCTACGAGCAGTACGTC.